This T cell receptor (beta chain) was captured by sequencing in a study of blood T cell repertoires in COVID-19. Study information: T cells, B-cell-depleted T cells, or PBMCs provided the cDNA or gDNA that served as material.

The protocol was immunoSEQ multiplex PCR, while the TCRdb copy is restricted to in-frame clones and leaves out a portion. The data hold under 300,000 clones, with 85% observed a single time. The CDR3 sequence is 12 residues long. Germline values: CDR1 MNHNY, CDR2 SVGAGI (reference sequence). Trimming shortened V by 2 bases and J by 6 bases, and 5 bases separated the two germline ends. The chain links TRBV6-6 to TRBJ2-1; TRBD2 might be the D (5 bases). What was sequenced was peripheral blood. The source is a human donor in a cohort sampled during active COVID-19. CDR3 sequence reads: CASSYSGNEQFF. The DNA of the CDR3 is TGTGCCAGCAGTTACAGCGGCAATGAGCAGTTCTTC.